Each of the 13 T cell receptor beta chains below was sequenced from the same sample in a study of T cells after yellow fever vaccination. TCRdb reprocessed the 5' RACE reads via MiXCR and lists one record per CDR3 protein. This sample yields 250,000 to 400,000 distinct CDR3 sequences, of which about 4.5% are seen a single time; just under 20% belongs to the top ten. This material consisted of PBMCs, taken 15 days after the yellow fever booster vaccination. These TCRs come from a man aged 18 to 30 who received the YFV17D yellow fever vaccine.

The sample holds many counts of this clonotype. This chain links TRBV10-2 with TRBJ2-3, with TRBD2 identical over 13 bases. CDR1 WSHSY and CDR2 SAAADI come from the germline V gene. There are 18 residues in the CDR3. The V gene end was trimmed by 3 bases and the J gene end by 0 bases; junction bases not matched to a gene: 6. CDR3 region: CASSDLGLAGPSTDTQYF. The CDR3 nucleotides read TGCGCCAGCAGTGACCTGGGACTAGCGGGGCCTAGCACAGATACGCAGTATTTT.

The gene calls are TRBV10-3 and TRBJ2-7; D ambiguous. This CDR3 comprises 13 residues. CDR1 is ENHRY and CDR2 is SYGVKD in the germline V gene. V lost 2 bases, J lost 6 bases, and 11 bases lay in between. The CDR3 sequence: CAISEPSVREQYV. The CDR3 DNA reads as TGTGCCATCAGTGAGCCCAGCGTACGCGAGCAGTACGTC.

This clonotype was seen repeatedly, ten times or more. The CDR3 DNA reads TGCGCCAGCAGCTCTCCCGGGACAGGGTTGAACACTGAAGCTTTCTTT. Protein sequence: CASSSPGTGLNTEAFF. This chain uses TRBV5-1 with TRBJ1-1, with 9 positions matching TRBD1. The CDR3 consists of 16 residues. Germline lookup yields CDR1 SGHRS and CDR2 YFSETQ. V dropped 3 bases and J dropped 0; count of bases not matched to a gene: 6.

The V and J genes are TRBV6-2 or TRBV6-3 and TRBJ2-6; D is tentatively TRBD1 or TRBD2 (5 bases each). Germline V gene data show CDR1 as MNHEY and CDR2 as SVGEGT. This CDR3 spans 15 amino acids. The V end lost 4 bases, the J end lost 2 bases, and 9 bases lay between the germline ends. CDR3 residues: CASSSGGPGANVLTF. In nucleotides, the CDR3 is TGTGCCAGCAGTTCTGGGGGTCCTGGGGCCAACGTCCTGACTTTC.

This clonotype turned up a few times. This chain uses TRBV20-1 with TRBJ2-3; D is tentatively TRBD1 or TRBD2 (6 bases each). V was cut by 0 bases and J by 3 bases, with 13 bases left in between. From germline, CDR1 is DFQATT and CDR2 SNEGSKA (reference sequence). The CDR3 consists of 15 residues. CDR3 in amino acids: CSARDRGAGTDTQYF. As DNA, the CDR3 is TGCAGTGCTAGAGACAGGGGCGCGGGGACAGATACGCAGTATTTT.

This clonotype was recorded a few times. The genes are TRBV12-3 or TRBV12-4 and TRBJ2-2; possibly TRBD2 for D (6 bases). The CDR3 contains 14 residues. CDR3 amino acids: CAAGPGDVTGELFF. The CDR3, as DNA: TGTGCTGCGGGTCCGGGGGATGTCACCGGGGAGCTGTTTTTT.

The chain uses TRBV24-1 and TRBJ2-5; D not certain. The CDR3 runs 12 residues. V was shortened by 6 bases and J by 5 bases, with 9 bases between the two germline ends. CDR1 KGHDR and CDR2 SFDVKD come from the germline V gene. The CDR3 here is CATSSNGETQYF. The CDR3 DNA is TGTGCCACCAGTTCCAATGGGGAGACCCAGTACTTC.

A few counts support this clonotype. CDR3 coding DNA: TGTGCCATCAGTGCCTTTCACGAGCCAGGGGTTTACAAGCCCCAGCATTTT. Encoded protein: CAISAFHEPGVYKPQHF. The V gene is TRBV10-3, the J gene TRBJ1-5; possibly TRBD1 for D (6 bases). Trimming took off 4 bases at V and 8 bases at J, with 24 bases between the two ends. The CDR3 length is 17 residues. CDR1 is ENHRY and CDR2 is SYGVKD in the germline V gene.

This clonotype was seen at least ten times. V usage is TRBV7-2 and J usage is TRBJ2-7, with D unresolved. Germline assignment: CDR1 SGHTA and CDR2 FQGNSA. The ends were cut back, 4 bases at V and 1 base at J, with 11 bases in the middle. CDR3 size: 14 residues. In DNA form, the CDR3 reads TGTGCCAGCAGCTACTGGGCCTTATCCTACGAGCAGTACTTC. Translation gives CASSYWALSYEQYF.

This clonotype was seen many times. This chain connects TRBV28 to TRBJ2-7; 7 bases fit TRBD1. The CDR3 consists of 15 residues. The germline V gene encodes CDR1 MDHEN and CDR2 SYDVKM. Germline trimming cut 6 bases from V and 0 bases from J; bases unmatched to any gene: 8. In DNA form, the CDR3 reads TGTGCCAGCAGGGGGGACAGTTTAAGCTCCTACGAGCAGTACGTC. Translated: CASRGDSLSSYEQYV.

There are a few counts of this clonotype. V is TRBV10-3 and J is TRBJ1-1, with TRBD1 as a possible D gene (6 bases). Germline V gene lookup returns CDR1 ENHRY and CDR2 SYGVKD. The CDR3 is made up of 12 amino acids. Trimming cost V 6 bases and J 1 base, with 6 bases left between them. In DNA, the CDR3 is TGTGCCATCAGGGGACAGAACACTGAAGCTTTCTTT. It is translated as CAIRGQNTEAFF.

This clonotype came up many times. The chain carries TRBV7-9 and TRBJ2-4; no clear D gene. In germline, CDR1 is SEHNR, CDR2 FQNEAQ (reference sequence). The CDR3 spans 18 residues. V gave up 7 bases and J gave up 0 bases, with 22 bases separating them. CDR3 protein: CASNWTPDSSSAKNIQYF. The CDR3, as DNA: TGTGCCAGCAACTGGACCCCCGATAGTTCCTCAGCCAAAAACATTCAGTACTTC.

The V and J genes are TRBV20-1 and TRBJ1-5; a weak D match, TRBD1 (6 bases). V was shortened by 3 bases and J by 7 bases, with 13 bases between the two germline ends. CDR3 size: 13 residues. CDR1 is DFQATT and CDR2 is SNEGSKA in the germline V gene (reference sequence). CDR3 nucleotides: TGCAGTGCTAGCAGGGGAGGGCAACAGCCCCAGCATTTT. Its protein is CSASRGGQQPQHF.